These T cell receptor beta chains were read from a single sample in a study of chemoradiotherapy in HPV16-positive cancers. The assay was immunoSEQ multiplex PCR, and TCRdb's table has in-frame clones only and misses some. The repertoire holds about 5,000 clones, with roughly 83% as singletons. The material was tumor tissue, obtained from a patient who underwent chemoradiotherapy. The receptors shown here come from a human donor with HPV-associated anogenital cancer. The CDR3 runs from the conserved cysteine through the conserved F or W. Fields, in order: D gene, clone size, J gene, V gene, CDR3 length, CDR3 protein, CDR3 DNA. The D gene is left open where the match is weak. Not every row has a clone size; where given, it reads once, few, many or a size class.

>.|.|TRBJ2-7|TRBV4-1|14
CASSQVEGSREQYF
TGCGCCAGCAGCCAAGTGGAGGGATCGAGAGAGCAGTACTTC
>.|.|TRBJ2-3|TRBV18|15
CASSPPGTATDTQYF
TGTGCCAGCTCACCACCAGGGACTGCAACAGATACGCAGTATTTT
>TRBD2|.|TRBJ2-7|TRBV30|15
CAWRGLAGKRYEQYF
TGTGCCTGGAGGGGACTAGCGGGGAAGAGGTACGAGCAGTACTTC
>TRBD2|few|TRBJ2-5|TRBV5-5|15
CASSYGLAGPGTQYF
TGTGCCAGCAGCTACGGACTAGCGGGGCCGGGGACCCAGTACTTC
>.|.|TRBJ1-1|TRBV5-1|15
CASSLTGPPNTEAFF
TGCGCCAGCAGCTTGACAGGACCGCCGAACACTGAAGCTTTCTTT
>.|.|TRBJ2-3|TRBV2|12
CASSGEGGTQYF
TGTGCCAGCAGTGGAGAAGGGGGTACGCAGTATTTT
>.|.|TRBJ1-1|TRBV9|15
CASSVEAGGNTEAFF
TGTGCCAGCAGCGTAGAAGCGGGGGGGAACACTGAAGCTTTCTTT
>.|.|TRBJ1-5|TRBV19|12
CASSMGGQPQHF
TGTGCCAGTAGTATGGGCGGGCAGCCCCAGCATTTT
>TRBD2|.|TRBJ2-5|TRBV2|14
CASYSSGVEETQYF
TGTGCCAGCTACTCTAGCGGGGTTGAAGAGACCCAGTACTTC
>.|few|TRBJ2-1|TRBV27|14
CASSLTGTHNEQFF
TGTGCCAGCAGTTTAACCGGGACCCACAATGAGCAGTTCTTC
>.|.|TRBJ1-1|TRBV18|12
CASSPARDEAFF
TGTGCCAGCTCACCAGCCCGAGATGAAGCTTTCTTT
>.|.|TRBJ2-3|TRBV6-4|15
CASRRGIGPTDTQYF
TGTGCCAGCAGGCGCGGGATCGGGCCCACAGATACGCAGTATTTT
>TRBD2|.|TRBJ2-7|TRBV9|14
CASSVTSGGEEQYF
TGTGCCAGCAGCGTCACTAGCGGGGGGGAGGAGCAGTACTTC
>TRBD1|.|TRBJ2-1|TRBV25-1|17
CASSDPGDRASRYEQFF
TGTGCCAGCAGTGACCCCGGGGACAGGGCTTCGCGGTATGAGCAGTTCTTC
>.|few|TRBJ1-2|TRBV15|14
CATSRDVGTYGYTF
TGTGCCACCAGCAGAGATGTTGGAACATATGGCTACACCTTC
>.|.|TRBJ2-7|TRBV21-1|15
CASSKVGGRSYEQYF
TGTGCCAGCAGCAAAGTAGGGGGACGGTCCTACGAGCAGTACTTC
>.|.|TRBJ2-5|TRBV19|18
CASSIYLGDGYNQETQYF
TGTGCCAGTAGTATCTACCTCGGGGACGGCTATAACCAAGAGACCCAGTACTTC
>.|.|TRBJ1-1|TRBV19|13
CASSIGTVNEAFF
TGTGCCAGTAGTATTGGAACAGTCAATGAAGCTTTCTTT
>TRBD2|.|TRBJ2-7|TRBV5-6|16
CASSPAGGAWTYEQYF
TGTGCCAGCAGTCCAGCGGGGGGCGCTTGGACCTACGAGCAGTACTTC
>.|.|TRBJ2-7|TRBV6-5|14
CASSGHLNPYEQYF
TGTGCCAGCAGCGGGCACCTTAACCCCTACGAGCAGTACTTC
>.|.|TRBJ2-7|TRBV7-2|13
CASSLQENYEQYF
TGTGCCAGCAGCTTACAGGAGAACTACGAGCAGTACTTC
>.|large|TRBJ1-1|TRBV9|16
CASSVDVGPGNTEAFF
TGTGCCAGCAGCGTAGATGTAGGGCCGGGAAACACTGAAGCTTTCTTT
>TRBD2|once|TRBJ2-1|TRBV6-1|15
CASSFLGEGPNEQFF
TGTGCCAGCAGTTTCCTCGGGGAGGGCCCCAATGAGCAGTTCTTC
>TRBD1|once|TRBJ1-1|TRBV5-6|15
CASSPTGGVGVGAFF
TGTGCCAGCAGCCCCACAGGGGGCGTAGGGGTAGGGGCTTTCTTT
>TRBD1|.|TRBJ1-5|TRBV7-2|14
CASSSGTGGQPQHF
TGTGCCAGCAGCTCCGGGACAGGGGGTCAGCCCCAGCATTTT
>TRBD1|.|TRBJ1-2|TRBV7-2|16
CASSPFLVDRDDGYTF
TGTGCCAGCAGCCCATTCCTTGTGGACAGGGACGATGGCTACACCTTC
>.|large|TRBJ1-5|TRBV18|13
CASSPSSNQPQHF
TGTGCCAGCTCACCAAGCAGCAATCAGCCCCAGCATTTT
>TRBD2|.|TRBJ2-1|TRBV7-2|15
CASSLTSGPYNEQFF
TGTGCCAGCAGCTTAACTAGCGGGCCATACAATGAGCAGTTCTTC
>.|.|TRBJ2-2|TRBV27|15
CASSREASSAGELFF
TGTGCCAGCAGTCGAGAAGCTTCCTCGGCCGGGGAGCTGTTTTTT
>.|.|TRBJ2-7|TRBV29-1|13
CSVGESDGNEQYF
TGCAGCGTTGGTGAGTCAGACGGAAACGAGCAGTACTTC
>TRBD1|.|TRBJ2-1|TRBV10-3|18
CAISGGTGGASSYNEQFF
TGTGCCATCAGTGGGGGGACAGGGGGGGCCAGCTCCTACAATGAGCAGTTCTTC
>.|.|TRBJ2-2|TRBV11-1|16
CASSERLTSLTGELFF
TGTGCCAGCAGCGAACGCCTAACTAGCCTGACCGGGGAGCTGTTTTTT
>.|.|TRBJ2-2|TRBV10-1|12
CASSVGTGELFF
TGCGCCAGCAGTGTGGGAACCGGGGAGCTGTTTTTT